Listed here are 24 T cell receptor beta chains from one sample, sequenced in a study of blood T cell repertoires in COVID-19. This table comes from immunoSEQ multiplex PCR, and its TCRdb copy is limited to in-frame clones, with some not included. The table shows about 150,000 clones, with 80% to 90% occurring only once. Sequencing was done on a sample of PBMCs or T cells enriched from blood (not recorded which). The receptors derive from a man aged 45-65 years who had recovered from COVID-19.

This sequence joins TRBV3-1 (or the pseudogene TRBV3-2) and TRBJ1-3; 9 bases fit TRBD1. This CDR3 is 15 amino acids long. Germline trimming cut 3 bases from V and 5 bases from J; bases unmatched to any gene: 5. The germline V gene has CDR1 LGHDT and CDR2 YNNKEL (reference sequence). In DNA, the CDR3 is TGTGCCAGCAGCCAGCAACAGGGGGCGAGAAACACCATATATTTT. Translating it yields CASSQQQGARNTIYF.

The J gene is TRBJ2-1, the V gene TRBV5-6; D might be TRBD2 (5 bases). Germline V gives CDR1 SGHDT, CDR2 YYEEEE. This CDR3 contains 13 residues. Trimming took 1 base from V and 8 from J, leaving 10 bases between them. CDR3 sequence (DNA): TGTGCCAGCAGCTTGCGGGGTATCGATGAGCAGTTCTTC. Translating gives CASSLRGIDEQFF. The full variable domain, its missing parts supplied by reference TRBV5-6 and TRBJ2-1, is DAGVTQSPTHLIKTRGQQVTLRCSPKSGHDTVSWYQQALGQGPQFIFQYYEEEERQRGNFPDRFSGHQFPNYSSELNVNALLLGDSALYLCASSLRGIDEQFFGPGTRLTVL.

This chain uses TRBV11-2 with TRBJ1-6; D perhaps matches TRBD1 (6 bases). Per germline, CDR1 SGHAT and CDR2 FQNNGV. V lost 4 bases, J lost 8 bases, and 15 bases lay in between. The CDR3 extends over 15 amino acids. The DNA for the CDR3 is TGTGCCAGCAGCTCGAGGGGGTTAGGAGATTCACCCCTCCACTTT. Its translation: CASSSRGLGDSPLHF.

The chain employs TRBV27 and TRBJ1-6; 9 bases are shared with TRBD1. The CDR3 runs to 15 residues. V lost 5 bases to trimming and J lost 3 bases; unmatched junction nucleotides: 2. Per germline, CDR1 MNHEY and CDR2 SMNVEV (reference sequence). CDR3 protein: CASSTTGGYNSPLHF. DNA of the CDR3: TGTGCCAGCAGTACGACAGGGGGCTATAATTCACCCCTCCACTTT.

This rearrangement joins TRBV18 to TRBJ2-2; 8 bases line up with TRBD1. Per germline, CDR1 KGHSH and CDR2 LQKENI. The V and J ends lost 6 bases and 7 bases, in that order; junction bases with no gene match: 7. The CDR3 runs 14 residues. CDR3 region: CASSMDRVGGELFF. The CDR3 bases are TGTGCCAGCTCCATGGACAGGGTCGGCGGGGAGCTGTTTTTT.

This rearrangement joins TRBV6-2 or TRBV6-3 to TRBJ1-4, with 8 bases matching TRBD1. This CDR3 region has 14 residues. The J segment lost 5 bases and the V segment lost 2 bases, leaving 1 base of the junction unmatched. Germline values: CDR1 MNHEY, CDR2 SVGEGT. The CDR3: CASSYRQGNEKLFF. Here the CDR3 DNA reads TGTGCCAGCAGTTACCGACAGGGGAATGAAAAACTGTTTTTT.

This clone has just one count. The chain joins TRBV5-5 to TRBJ2-5; 8 nucleotides align to TRBD1. The CDR3 covers 15 residues. Germline V CDR1 and CDR2: SGHKS, YYEKEE (reference sequence). V shed 0 bases, J shed 2 bases, and the junction held 3 bases outside the gene matches. CDR3 in DNA: TGTGCCAGCAGCTTGGGAGACAGGGGACAAGAGACCCAGTACTTC. Residues: CASSLGDRGQETQYF.

This chain links TRBV20-1 with TRBJ1-1; no clear D gene. Trimming stripped 0 bases from V and 13 bases from J, with 12 bases between. The CDR3 has 11 amino acids. Germline values: CDR1 DFQATT, CDR2 SNEGSKA (reference sequence). The CDR3: CSARDTRSGFF. The CDR3 nucleotides read TGCAGTGCTAGAGATACCCGCTCGGGTTTCTTT.

This clone was recorded only once. The chain has TRBV5-1 and TRBJ2-5; 8 nucleotides line up with TRBD2. Germline trimming cut 2 bases from V and 0 bases from J; bases unmatched to any gene: 12. Germline-derived CDR1 and CDR2 are SGHRS and YFSETQ. CDR3 length equals 18 residues. The chain's CDR3 is CASSFARTSQGYQETQYF. The CDR3 DNA reads as TGCGCCAGCAGCTTCGCCCGGACTAGCCAAGGGTACCAAGAGACCCAGTACTTC.

The chain links TRBV2 to TRBJ2-7; maybe TRBD2 (5 bases). The V and J ends lost 7 bases and 4 bases respectively, with 14 bases between them. The CDR3 is made up of 13 amino acids. CDR1 and CDR2 (germline): SNHLY, FYNNEI. CDR3: CASTPGSTYEQYF. CDR3 DNA sequence: TGTGCCAGCACTCCGGGGTCCACATACGAGCAGTACTTC.

The J gene is TRBJ1-5, the V gene TRBV29-1; 8 bases align to TRBD1. Unmatched junction bases numbered 6, after V lost 7 bases and J lost 4 bases. The CDR3 sequence is 13 residues long. CDR1 and CDR2 (germline): SQVTM, ANQGSEA. The CDR3 is CSARTGLNQPQHF. The DNA for the CDR3 is TGCAGCGCGCGGACAGGGTTGAATCAGCCCCAGCATTTT.

This clone was seen once. This chain uses TRBV10-3 with TRBJ2-3, with D possibly matching TRBD2 (7 bases). The CDR3 runs to 14 residues. Between the trimmed V and J ends, which lost 9 bases and 2 bases, there was a span of 15 bases. Germline V gene sequence: CDR1 ENHRY, CDR2 SYGVKD. CDR3 loop: CAMRRGPDTDTQYF. The DNA for the CDR3 is TGTGCCATGCGGCGGGGGCCCGACACAGATACGCAGTATTTT.

The chain is built from TRBV4-3 and TRBJ1-4; the D gene is possibly TRBD1 (6 bases). CDR1 and CDR2 (germline): LGHNA, YSLEER. V lost 2 bases and J 6 bases, leaving 16 bases between the germline ends. CDR3 length: 16 residues. The CDR3 nucleotides are TGCGCCAGCAGCCAAACCTCCGGGACACAACATGAAAAACTGTTTTTT. The encoded protein is CASSQTSGTQHEKLFF.

The chain has TRBV6-5 and TRBJ2-3; a weak D match, TRBD2 (6 bases). Germline V CDR1 and CDR2: MNHEY, SVGAGI. The CDR3 runs 15 residues. Trimming pared 0 bases from V and 0 bases from J, leaving 7 bases between. The CDR3 region has the DNA TGTGCCAGCAGTTACTCGGGGACTAGCACAGATACGCAGTATTTT. Amino acid sequence: CASSYSGTSTDTQYF.

In DNA form, the CDR3 reads TGTGCCAGCAGCAAAACAGGGCTTGAGCAGTTCTTC. This gives the protein CASSKTGLEQFF. The chain couples TRBV27 to TRBJ2-1, with D possibly being TRBD1 (6 bases). CDR3 length equals 12 residues. Germline V CDR1 and CDR2: MNHEY, SMNVEV (reference sequence). The V end was cut by 6 bases, the J end by 9 bases, with 12 bases between.

This chain joins TRBV7-9 and TRBJ1-1; 7 bases fit TRBD1. Germline V gives CDR1 SEHNR, CDR2 FQNEAQ (reference sequence). The CDR3 is 14 residues long. J was trimmed by 10 bases and V by 5 bases; bases with no gene match: 13. The CDR3 spells CASSPSDRARGAFF. CDR3 bases: TGTGCCAGCAGCCCATCCGACAGGGCGCGGGGAGCTTTCTTT. Complete variable domain (other parts from reference TRBV7-9 and TRBJ1-1): DTGVSQNPRHKITKRGQNVTFRCDPISEHNRLYWYRQTLGQGPEFLTYFQNEAQLEKSRLLSDRFSAERPKGSFSTLEIQRTEQGDSAMYLCASSPSDRARGAFFGQGTRLTVV.

The chain links TRBV14 to TRBJ1-1; perhaps TRBD1 as D (6 bases). V lost 3 bases to trimming and J lost 11 bases, with 10 bases between them. The germline CDR1 and CDR2 sequences are SGHDN and FVKESK. This CDR3 has 11 amino acids. Written as DNA, the CDR3 is TGTGCCAGCAGCCAGGGACATGGGGCTTTCTTT. Protein product: CASSQGHGAFF. Based on the CDR3 plus reference TRBV14 and TRBJ1-1, the full variable domain is EAGVTQFPSHSVIEKGQTVTLRCDPISGHDNLYWYRRVMGKEIKFLLHFVKESKQDESGMPNNRFLAERTGGTYSTLKVQPAELEDSGVYFCASSQGHGAFFGQGTRLTVV.

This chain uses TRBV6-5 with TRBJ1-2, with 7 bases fitting TRBD1. The V segment lost 6 bases and the J segment 4 bases; nucleotides outside the gene matches: 8. CDR3 length: 14 residues. The germline gives CDR1 MNHEY, CDR2 SVGAGI. The CDR3 region has the DNA TGTGCCAGCAGAATGGACAGGACTACCTATGGCTACACCTTC. Its translation is CASRMDRTTYGYTF.

The V call is TRBV12-3 or TRBV12-4, the J call TRBJ2-5; no clear D gene. CDR3 length: 12 residues. The germline V and J ends were trimmed by 10 bases and 3 bases, with 12 bases remaining between them. CDR3 bases: TGTGCCACCGGAAGCAGGAAAGAGACCCAGTACTTC. It encodes CATGSRKETQYF.

J is TRBJ2-3 and V is TRBV7-3; 12 positions agree with TRBD2. The J segment lost 7 bases and the V segment lost 1 base, leaving 12 bases of the junction unmatched. The length of the CDR3 is 18 residues. The germline CDR1 and CDR2 sequences are SGHTA and FQGTGA. The CDR3 loop reads CASSLRSPLAGGGYTQYF. CDR3 coding DNA: TGTGCCAGCAGCTTAAGGTCCCCACTAGCGGGGGGAGGATATACGCAGTATTTT.

J is TRBJ1-2 and V is TRBV5-1, with D possibly matching TRBD1 (6 bases). This CDR3 is built from 14 residues. The V and J ends lost 4 bases and 6 bases respectively, with 16 bases between them. The germline V gene has CDR1 SGHRS and CDR2 YFSETQ. CDR3 region: CASSEFPGVDGYTF. The CDR3 nucleotides read TGCGCCAGCAGCGAGTTTCCAGGGGTCGATGGCTACACCTTC.

This chain links TRBV30 with TRBJ2-7; maybe TRBD1 (6 bases). The V gene lost 5 bases and the J gene lost 2 bases, with 16 bases spanning the gap. The CDR3 has 14 residues. The germline V gene has CDR1 GTSNPN and CDR2 SVGIG (reference sequence). The CDR3 loop is CAWSLGTPPYEQYF. Written as DNA, the CDR3 is TGTGCCTGGTCCCTCGGGACACCACCCTACGAGCAGTACTTC.

In its sample, this clone was seen a few times. Other DNA sequences of this sample code for an identical CDR3. The gene calls are TRBV20-1 and TRBJ1-1; D is ambiguous. The germline V gene encodes CDR1 DFQATT and CDR2 SNEGSKA (reference sequence). V dropped 0 bases and J dropped 5 bases, with 4 bases sitting between them. The CDR3 is 11 amino acids. The CDR3 sequence: CSARDQTEAFF. For the CDR3, the DNA is TGCAGTGCTAGAGACCAAACTGAAGCTTTCTTT.

The V gene is TRBV5-6, the J gene TRBJ1-2, with TRBD1 as a possible D gene (5 bases). Trimming took 5 bases from V and 7 from J, leaving 21 bases between them. This CDR3 is built from 15 residues. In germline, CDR1 is SGHDT, CDR2 YYEEEE. As DNA, the CDR3 is TGTGCCAGCAGTTTCCCTCGCGGGGTGAGGGGTGGCTACACCTTC. This gives the protein CASSFPRGVRGGYTF. The full variable domain, its missing parts supplied by reference TRBV5-6 and TRBJ1-2, is DAGVTQSPTHLIKTRGQQVTLRCSPKSGHDTVSWYQQALGQGPQFIFQYYEEEERQRGNFPDRFSGHQFPNYSSELNVNALLLGDSALYLCASSFPRGVRGGYTFGSGTRLTVV.